Listed below are T cell receptor beta chains from one sample, sequenced in a study of blood T cell repertoires in COVID-19. Measured with immunoSEQ multiplex PCR; TCRdb has only the in-frame clones, and not every one. The table has approximately 92,000 clones, about three quarters seen once. Source material: peripheral blood. These TCRs come from a man between 45 and 60 years old who had recovered from COVID-19. Both conserved end residues are part of each CDR3. The D gene is left open where the match is weak. Only some rows state a clone size, as once, few, many or a class for expanded clones.

J gene,clone size,D gene,V gene,CDR3 protein,CDR3 DNA
TRBJ1-2,.,.,TRBV28,CASSARHLFYGYTF,TGTGCCAGCAGTGCCCGACACCTATTCTATGGCTACACCTTC
TRBJ1-6,.,.,TRBV6-5,CASKGGGSPLHF,TGTGCCAGCAAGGGGGGGGGATCACCCCTCCACTTT
TRBJ2-3,.,.,TRBV6-6,CASSSRARDTQYF,TGTGCCAGCAGTTCCAGGGCTCGAGATACGCAGTATTTT
TRBJ1-6,.,TRBD1,TRBV6-4,CASSDLTGANSPLHF,TGTGCCAGCAGTGACTTGACAGGGGCCAATTCACCCCTCCACTTT
TRBJ1-3,few,.,TRBV12-3/TRBV12-4,CASSNQGNTIYF,TGTGCCAGCAGTAATCAGGGAAACACCATATATTTT
TRBJ2-3,.,.,TRBV11-1,CASSFAEITDTQYF,TGTGCCAGCAGCTTCGCGGAAATCACAGATACGCAGTATTTT
TRBJ1-5,.,.,TRBV5-1,CASSLGDTNQPQHF,TGCGCCAGCAGCTTGGGGGACACGAATCAGCCCCAGCATTTT
TRBJ2-7,.,.,TRBV7-8,CASSVRLVSYEQYF,TGTGCCAGCAGCGTGAGACTGGTTTCCTACGAGCAGTACTTC
TRBJ2-3,.,TRBD2,TRBV11-3,CASSFSGGAATSTDTQYF,TGTGCCAGCAGCTTTAGCGGGGGGGCCGCCACAAGCACAGATACGCAGTATTTT
TRBJ1-5,.,TRBD1,TRBV5-8,CASSFGTGVNQPQHF,TGTGCCAGCAGCTTCGGGACAGGGGTCAATCAGCCCCAGCATTTT
TRBJ1-6,.,.,TRBV10-3,CAISESVRASPLHF,TGTGCCATCAGTGAGTCTGTCAGGGCTTCACCCCTCCACTTT
TRBJ1-2,.,TRBD1,TRBV18,CASSPTGDNYGYTF,TGTGCCAGCTCACCGACAGGGGATAACTATGGCTACACCTTC
TRBJ2-6,once,.,TRBV19,CASSIGPGGGSGANVLTF,TGTGCCAGTAGTATAGGTCCCGGAGGCGGCTCTGGGGCCAACGTCCTGACTTTC
TRBJ2-7,.,.,TRBV5-4,CASSLGGASYEQYF,TGTGCCAGCAGCTTGGGCGGGGCCTCCTACGAGCAGTACTTC
TRBJ1-6,.,.,TRBV7-2,CASSYGSTRNSPLHF,TGTGCCAGCAGCTATGGGTCGACTCGAAATTCACCCCTCCACTTT
TRBJ2-2,once,.,TRBV5-1,CASTPMGALTGELFF,TGCGCCAGCACCCCGATGGGGGCTTTAACCGGGGAGCTGTTTTTT
TRBJ2-3,.,.,TRBV5-1,CASSLVGSLGTDTQYF,TGCGCCAGCAGCTTGGTCGGGAGCCTTGGCACAGATACGCAGTATTTT
TRBJ2-2,few,TRBD1,TRBV18,CASSPSPSGTGITGELFF,TGTGCCAGCTCACCTTCACCTTCCGGGACAGGGATCACCGGGGAGCTGTTTTTT
TRBJ2-3,.,TRBD1,TRBV19,CASSLTGGGADTQYF,TGTGCCAGTAGCCTGACAGGGGGGGGTGCAGATACGCAGTATTTT
TRBJ2-1,.,.,TRBV5-4,CASSLSGYGNEQFF,TGTGCCAGCAGCTTATCGGGATACGGCAATGAGCAGTTCTTC
TRBJ1-6,.,.,TRBV7-9,CASSLATGYNSPLHF,TGTGCCAGCAGCTTAGCCACAGGGTACAATTCACCCCTCCACTTT
TRBJ2-7,.,.,TRBV6-5,CASRADRTPYEQYF,TGTGCCAGCAGGGCCGACAGGACTCCCTACGAGCAGTACTTC
TRBJ2-7,.,.,TRBV4-1,CASSPRDGGYEQYF,TGCGCCAGCAGCCCCCGGGACGGAGGGTACGAGCAGTACTTC
TRBJ2-4,few,.,TRBV28,CASSLLLNGNIQYF,TGTGCCAGCAGTTTACTTTTAAACGGGAACATTCAGTACTTC
TRBJ1-1,few,.,TRBV20-1,CSASSEGAEAFF,TGCAGTGCTAGTAGTGAGGGAGCTGAAGCTTTCTTT
TRBJ2-1,.,.,TRBV9,CASSGDTRSYNEQFF,TGTGCCAGCAGCGGGGACACCCGCTCCTACAATGAGCAGTTCTTC
TRBJ2-2,once,.,TRBV5-4,CASSGPRIGELFF,TGTGCCAGCAGCGGTCCGAGGATAGGGGAGCTGTTTTTT
TRBJ2-1,.,TRBD2,TRBV9,CASSYRLAGRDEQFF,TGTGCCAGCAGCTATCGACTAGCGGGCAGGGATGAGCAGTTCTTC
TRBJ1-2,few,TRBD1,TRBV5-6,CASSWTGGATYGYTF,TGTGCCAGCAGCTGGACAGGGGGCGCAACTTATGGCTACACCTTC
TRBJ1-1,.,TRBD1,TRBV5-1,CASTPPGTGVAFF,TGCGCCAGCACTCCCCCCGGGACAGGGGTAGCTTTCTTT
TRBJ1-2,.,.,TRBV18,CASSLDSSFYGYTF,TGTGCCAGCTCACTTGACAGCTCCTTCTATGGCTACACCTTC
TRBJ2-1,.,.,TRBV5-1,CASSSPWGRGSSYNEQFF,TGCGCCAGCAGCTCGCCTTGGGGCAGGGGCAGCTCCTACAATGAGCAGTTCTTC
TRBJ2-7,.,TRBD2,TRBV6-5,CASSRGDYEQYF,TGTGCCAGCAGCCGGGGGGACTACGAGCAGTACTTC
TRBJ2-5,.,.,TRBV16,CASSQEYRAQETQYF,TGTGCCAGCAGCCAGGAATACAGGGCTCAAGAGACCCAGTACTTC
TRBJ1-1,.,.,TRBV19,CASSTSGQTTEAFF,TGTGCCAGTAGTACCTCCGGACAGACCACTGAAGCTTTCTTT
TRBJ2-7,.,.,TRBV18,CASSPRDRTYEQYF,TGTGCCAGCTCACCAAGAGACAGGACCTACGAGCAGTACTTC
TRBJ2-7,few,.,TRBV21-1,CASSKPTYSCTREQYF,.
TRBJ1-2,.,.,TRBV29-1,CSVNYPAGGSNYGYTF,TGCAGCGTGAATTACCCTGCCGGAGGGTCTAACTATGGCTACACCTTC
TRBJ2-3,.,.,TRBV5-4,CASSLTRGTLGTQYF,TGTGCCAGCAGCTTAACACGCGGGACCTTGGGTACGCAGTATTTT
TRBJ1-1,.,TRBD1,TRBV28,CASSSTGRTEAFF,TGTGCCAGCAGTTCGACAGGGCGCACTGAAGCTTTCTTT